Each of the 28 T cell receptor beta chains below was sequenced from the same sample in a study of CD8+CD57+ T cells in acquired aplastic anemia. Profiles of TCR beta VDJ and CDR3 were generated from a genomic DNA template. A single record per CDR3 protein comes from TCRdb applying MiXCR to the reads. Of some 240,000 distinct CDR3 sequences listed, approximately 35% are singletons. The sequenced sample was sorted CD4+, CD8+, or CD8+CD57+ T cells (not recorded which) from PBMCs. The source of these receptors is a human donor in good health, serving as a control.

This clonotype was observed at least ten times. The V gene is TRBV24-1, the J gene TRBJ1-5, with D possibly being TRBD1 (5 bases). The CDR3 loop spans 17 amino acids. V lost 4 bases, J lost 1 base, and 16 bases lay in between. CDR1 and CDR2 (germline): KGHDR, SFDVKD. The CDR3 DNA reads as TGTGCCACCAGTGACCCCCTCGATGCAGGGAGCAATCAGCCCCAGCATTTT. It yields the protein CATSDPLDAGSNQPQHF.

Worth noting for this clonotype: An end of the junction differs from the germline gene, which may be a read error. The chain links TRBV7-8 to TRBJ2-5; unclear D gene. This CDR3 is 14 amino acids long. Germline CDR1 reads SGHVS; CDR2 reads FQNEAQ. The DNA for the CDR3 is TGTGCCAGCGGCTTAGGGTTGGCACTTGAGACCCAGTACTTC. It specifies CASGLGLALETQYF.

About this clonotype: A read error may explain this, as a much larger clone is one base away. The V gene is TRBV20-1, the J gene TRBJ2-1, with 8 nucleotides matching TRBD2. CDR1 DFQATT and CDR2 SNEGSKA come from the germline V gene (reference sequence). This CDR3 spans 14 amino acids. CDR3 sequence (DNA): TGCGGTAAGATCGGGGGGGCAGTAAACAATGAGCAGTTCTTC. This encodes CGKIGGAVNNEQFF.

At least ten counts were recorded for this clonotype. Here the CDR3 DNA reads TGTGCCATCAGCGGGACAGGGGATAGCGAGCAGTACTTC. Its protein is CAISGTGDSEQYF. The chain recombines TRBV10-3 with TRBJ2-7; 10 nucleotides line up with TRBD1. Germline V lookup: CDR1 ENHRY, CDR2 SYGVKD. The CDR3 has 13 amino acids. V was pared by 6 bases and J by 6 bases, with 5 bases of the junction left unmatched.

This clonotype was recorded a few times. Here the CDR3 reads CSAGGMLINTEAFF. The DNA for the CDR3 is TGCAGTGCTGGAGGGATGCTGATTAACACTGAAGCTTTCTTT. The chain couples TRBV20-1 to TRBJ1-1, with D hard to call. This CDR3 spans 14 amino acids. CDR1 and CDR2 from the germline V gene are DFQATT and SNEGSKA (reference sequence). Trimming left V 5 bases short and J 2 bases short, with 15 bases between.

Only a few counts were recorded for this clonotype. The rearrangement links TRBV5-1 to TRBJ2-1; the D is unclear. The germline V gene has CDR1 SGHRS and CDR2 YFSETQ. Between the trimmed V and J ends, which lost 0 bases and 10 bases, there was a span of 11 bases. The CDR3 contains 13 residues. The CDR3 sequence: CASSLDPLREQFF. The CDR3 nucleotides read TGCGCCAGCAGCTTGGACCCACTGAGGGAGCAGTTCTTC. The full variable domain, in which reference TRBV5-1 and TRBJ2-1 provide the parts outside the CDR3, is KAGVTQTPRYLIKTRGQQVTLSCSPISGHRSVSWYQQTPGQGLQFLFEYFSETQRNKGNFPGRFSGRQFSNSRSEMNVSTLELGDSALYLCASSLDPLREQFFGPGTRLTVL.

The chain is built from TRBV10-3 and TRBJ2-7; 12 nucleotides align to TRBD1. CDR3 length: 13 amino acids. Germline CDR1 reads ENHRY; CDR2 reads SYGVKD. V was clipped by 6 bases and J by 7 bases; unmatched bases: 4. The CDR3: CAISGTGGREQYF. The CDR3 nucleotides read TGTGCCATCAGCGGGACAGGGGGCCGAGAGCAGTACTTC.

This clonotype was observed a handful of times. The chain joins TRBV5-1 to TRBJ2-1; TRBD2 matches 9 bases. Germline V gene lookup returns CDR1 SGHRS and CDR2 YFSETQ. The CDR3 runs 16 residues. V gave up 4 bases and J gave up 0 bases; unmatched junction bases: 5. CDR3 region: CASSQEAGGSYNEQFF. DNA of the CDR3: TGCGCCAGCAGCCAAGAAGCGGGAGGCTCCTACAATGAGCAGTTCTTC.

This chain joins TRBV2 and TRBJ2-1; D not certain. V shed 5 bases and J shed 9 bases, with 23 bases lying between them. Germline V CDR1 and CDR2: SNHLY, FYNNEI. The CDR3 loop spans 16 amino acids. Written as DNA, the CDR3 is TGTGCCAGCAGTTTAGAACCCCTATGGGGTTACGGTGAGCAGTTCTTC. Translation gives CASSLEPLWGYGEQFF.

This clonotype occurred a few times. The chain recombines TRBV11-3 with TRBJ2-2, with unresolved D. The CDR3 totals 13 residues. V shed 4 bases and J shed 5 bases, with 8 bases lying between them. Per germline, CDR1 SGHNT and CDR2 YENEEA. The CDR3 spells CASSSSLTGELFF. CDR3 sequence (DNA): TGTGCCAGCAGCTCCAGCCTGACCGGGGAGCTGTTTTTT.

The chain has TRBV9 and TRBJ2-1, with 7 bases matching TRBD1. The germline V gene encodes CDR1 SGDLS and CDR2 YYNGEE. This CDR3 has 16 residues. V shed 3 bases, J shed 1 base, and the junction held 7 bases outside the gene matches. The CDR3 spells CASSGKGAWSYNEQFF. In DNA form, the CDR3 reads TGTGCCAGCAGCGGTAAGGGGGCATGGTCCTACAATGAGCAGTTCTTC.

The rearrangement joins TRBV5-5 to TRBJ1-1; no definite D call. This CDR3 has 15 residues. Germline V gives CDR1 SGHKS, CDR2 YYEKEE (reference sequence). The ends were cut back, 0 bases at V and 1 base at J, with 10 bases in the middle. The CDR3 loop reads CASSLEQTRNTEAFF. CDR3 DNA sequence: TGTGCCAGCAGCTTGGAACAGACTAGGAACACTGAAGCTTTCTTT.

The genes are TRBV4-3 and TRBJ2-1; weak D call: TRBD1 (6 bases). The length of the CDR3 is 16 residues. Trimming removed 2 bases from V and 0 bases from J, with 11 bases in between. CDR1 and CDR2 (germline): LGHNA, YSLEER. CDR3 sequence reads: CASSQIDRSSYNEQFF. The CDR3 region has the DNA TGCGCCAGCAGCCAAATCGACAGGAGCTCCTACAATGAGCAGTTCTTC.

This clonotype occurred many times. The V call is TRBV2, the J call TRBJ2-7, with D unresolved. Trimming left V 2 bases short and J 4 bases short, with 9 bases between. Germline assignment: CDR1 SNHLY and CDR2 FYNNEI. The CDR3 spans 13 residues. The CDR3 nucleotides read TGTGCCAGCAGTGAACCGCCTATTTACGAGCAGTACTTC. Amino acid sequence: CASSEPPIYEQYF.

On this clonotype: Given the absence of the conserved phenylalanine or tryptophan at the CDR3 end, a read error is likely. V is TRBV10-3 and J is TRBJ1-1; tentative D call: TRBD1 (6 bases). The CDR3 length is 13 residues. Germline V gene sequence: CDR1 ENHRY, CDR2 SYGVKD. The V gene lost 6 bases and the J gene lost 1 base, with 9 bases spanning the gap. CDR3: CAIRKGQNTEAFL. CDR3 DNA: TGTGCCATCAGGAAGGGACAGAACACTGAAGCTTTCCTT.

V gene TRBV7-8 combines with J gene TRBJ1-2; no firm D call. Germline V gene lookup returns CDR1 SGHVS and CDR2 FQNEAQ. V gave up 2 bases and J gave up 3 bases, with 7 bases separating them. The CDR3 extends over 13 amino acids. CDR3 residues: CASSLQQDYGYTF. DNA of the CDR3: TGTGCCAGCAGCTTACAACAAGACTATGGCTACACCTTC.

The chain has TRBV18 and TRBJ2-5; TRBD1 matches 7 bases. The germline CDR1 and CDR2 sequences are KGHSH and LQKENI. The CDR3 length is 13 residues. Germline trimming cut 4 bases from V and 4 bases from J; bases unmatched to any gene: 3. The CDR3 reads CASSRQGAETQYF. The CDR3, as DNA: TGTGCCAGCTCACGACAGGGAGCAGAGACCCAGTACTTC. The full variable domain, with the rest looked up from reference TRBV18 and TRBJ2-5, is NAGVMQNPRHLVRRRGQEARLRCSPMKGHSHVYWYRQLPEEGLKFMVYLQKENIIDESGMPKERFSAEFPKEGPSILRIQQVVRGDSAAYFCASSRQGAETQYFGPGTRLLVL.

This clonotype was picked up many times. The chain links TRBV2 to TRBJ1-1, with 10 positions matching TRBD1. V lost 3 bases, J lost 5 bases, and 6 bases stayed unmatched. From germline, CDR1 is SNHLY and CDR2 FYNNEI. CDR3 length: 15 residues. CDR3 DNA: TGTGCCAGCAGTGAGAGGACAGGGGGGAGGACTGAAGCTTTCTTT. Its protein is CASSERTGGRTEAFF.

This clonotype has at least ten counts. This sequence joins TRBV7-3 and TRBJ2-3, with 9 bases aligning to TRBD1. The J segment lost 2 bases and the V segment lost 5 bases, leaving 11 bases of the junction unmatched. The CDR3 loop spans 17 amino acids. Germline V gene sequence: CDR1 SGHTA, CDR2 FQGTGA. The CDR3 sequence is CASSDTDRGFNTDTQYF. CDR3 nucleotide sequence: TGTGCCAGCAGCGACACGGACAGGGGTTTCAACACAGATACGCAGTATTTT.

This clonotype has at least ten counts. The chain links TRBV19 to TRBJ2-3, with 11 bases fitting TRBD2. Unmatched junction bases numbered 10, after V lost 6 bases and J lost 8 bases. There are 15 residues in the CDR3. Germline lookup yields CDR1 LNHDA and CDR2 SQIVND (reference sequence). The CDR3 region has the DNA TGTGCCAGTAGCCTAGCGGGGGGTATTCAGGGTACGCAGTATTTT. The encoded protein is CASSLAGGIQGTQYF.

This clonotype appeared a few times. The CDR3 nucleotides are TGTGCCAGCAGCTTAGCGGTTCTAGCGGGGGGTACGCAAGAGACCCAGTACTTC. It codes for CASSLAVLAGGTQETQYF. This rearrangement joins TRBV7-9 to TRBJ2-5, with 11 bases fitting TRBD2. The CDR3 loop spans 18 amino acids. The germline V gene has CDR1 SEHNR and CDR2 FQNEAQ (reference sequence). Trimming removed 0 bases from V and 2 bases from J; junction bases left unmatched: 8. Combining the CDR3 with reference TRBV7-9 and TRBJ2-5 gives the whole variable domain DTGVSQNPRHKITKRGQNVTFRCDPISEHNRLYWYRQTLGQGPEFLTYFQNEAQLEKSRLLSDRFSAERPKGSFSTLEIQRTEQGDSAMYLCASSLAVLAGGTQETQYFGPGTRLLVL.

A few counts support this clonotype. This sequence joins TRBV18 and TRBJ1-1; D might be TRBD1 (5 bases). The CDR3 totals 14 residues. Germline V gene sequence: CDR1 KGHSH, CDR2 LQKENI. The V end was cut by 4 bases, the J end by 3 bases, with 12 bases between. The CDR3 DNA reads TGTGCCAGCTCACGCAGGGAAGGGGACACTGAAGCTTTCTTT. Translating it yields CASSRREGDTEAFF.

The chain has TRBV7-2 and TRBJ2-1; D possibly corresponds to TRBD2 (6 bases). V was pared by 4 bases and J by 6 bases, with 13 bases between. Per germline, CDR1 SGHTA and CDR2 FQGNSA. The CDR3 sequence is 14 residues long. CDR3 in DNA: TGTGCCAGCAGCTGGGCGGCGGGGTCCAATGAGCAGTTCTTC. Protein: CASSWAAGSNEQFF.

This clonotype has at least ten counts. The V and J genes are TRBV11-2 and TRBJ2-5, with unresolved D. Trimming left V 1 base short and J 6 bases short, with 6 bases between. The CDR3 is 12 amino acids. In germline, CDR1 is SGHAT, CDR2 FQNNGV. CDR3 nucleotides: TGTGCCAGCAGCTTAGTTGAGAAGACCCAGTACTTC. Its translation: CASSLVEKTQYF.

Many counts were recorded for this clonotype. V gene TRBV11-2 combines with J gene TRBJ2-1, with D perhaps TRBD2 (6 bases). The CDR3 runs to 16 residues. The germline gives CDR1 SGHAT, CDR2 FQNNGV. Trimming took off 0 bases at V and 5 bases at J, with 14 bases between the two ends. The CDR3 nucleotides are TGTGCCAGCAGCTTAGAAAGGGCTAGCGCTGACAATGAGCAGTTCTTC. Translated: CASSLERASADNEQFF.

The chain employs TRBV7-7 and TRBJ2-5; 11 bases match TRBD2. The junction had 6 bases not matched to a gene; V was cut back by 5 bases and J by 4 bases. The CDR3 loop spans 15 amino acids. The germline V gene has CDR1 SSHAT and CDR2 FNYEAQ (reference sequence). The CDR3 bases are TGTGCCAGCAGCCTCTTAGCGGGGGGGCTAGAGACCCAGTACTTC. It specifies CASSLLAGGLETQYF.

This clonotype was observed many times. V usage is TRBV7-2 and J usage is TRBJ2-5; D uncertain. CDR1 SGHTA and CDR2 FQGNSA come from the germline V gene. V was shortened by 4 bases and J by 7 bases, with 10 bases between the two germline ends. The CDR3 consists of 12 residues. The CDR3 loop reads CASSSSSGTQYF. In DNA, the CDR3 is TGTGCCAGCAGCTCATCCTCGGGGACCCAGTACTTC.

The rearrangement joins TRBV29-1 to TRBJ1-2; no clear D gene. CDR1 and CDR2 (germline): SQVTM, ANQGSEA. Trimming took 6 bases from V and 3 from J, leaving 26 bases between them. The CDR3 sequence is 17 residues long. CDR3 bases: TGCAGCGTACACGACGGAAAACTACCTATCCCCTACTATGGCTACACCTTC. Its protein is CSVHDGKLPIPYYGYTF.